The TCR beta chain described here comes from a study of T cell responses to AZD1222 COVID-19 vaccine. Study outcomes and limitations: Most donors were white British, females outnumbered males, and clonal diversity was possibly underestimated.

Comment on this clone: Its antigen is unidentified.

TCRdb's table, derived via immunoSEQ multiplex PCR, lists solely in-frame clones and lacks some. This table holds 100,000 or so clones, more than 70% found once. CDR3 length: 13 residues. The ends were cut back, 0 bases at V and 8 bases at J, with 6 bases in the middle. CDR1 is SGHRS and CDR2 is YFSETQ in the germline V gene. The specimen was peripheral blood, collected on day 0 of AZD1222 vaccination. The TCR sequence derives from an adult in good health. This sequence joins TRBV5-1 and TRBJ1-6; no clear D. The CDR3 bases are TGCGCCAGCAGCTTGGAGCGGGATTCACCCCTCCACTTT. This gives the protein CASSLERDSPLHF.